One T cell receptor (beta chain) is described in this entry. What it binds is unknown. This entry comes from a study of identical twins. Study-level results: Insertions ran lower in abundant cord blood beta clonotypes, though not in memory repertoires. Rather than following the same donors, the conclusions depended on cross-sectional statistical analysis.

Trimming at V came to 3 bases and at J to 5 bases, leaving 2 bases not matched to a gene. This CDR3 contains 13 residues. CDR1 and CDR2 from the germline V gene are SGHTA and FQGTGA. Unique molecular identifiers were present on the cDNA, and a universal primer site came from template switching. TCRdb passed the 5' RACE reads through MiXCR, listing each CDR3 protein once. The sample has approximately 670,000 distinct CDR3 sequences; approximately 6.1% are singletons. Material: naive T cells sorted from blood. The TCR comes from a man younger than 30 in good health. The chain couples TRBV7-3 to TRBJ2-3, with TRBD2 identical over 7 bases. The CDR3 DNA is TGTGCCAGCAGCTTTCCGGGAGGAGATACGCAGTATTTT. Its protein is CASSFPGGDTQYF.